This T cell receptor beta chain was recovered during a study of shared clonotypes between healthy human individuals. Profiled with immunoSEQ multiplex PCR; TCRdb holds only in-frame clones, not every one. The sample lists around 2,000,000 clones; 85% to 95% were seen once. Trimming at V came to 3 bases and at J to 4 bases, leaving 14 bases not matched to a gene. The CDR3 loop spans 19 amino acids. CDR1 is SGHRS and CDR2 is YFSETQ in the germline V gene. The material sequenced was naive CD4+ T cells sorted from blood. The subset was: CD45RA+ positively selected. The rearrangement uses TRBV5-1 and TRBJ2-3, with TRBD2 identical over 13 bases. The receptor comes from a man between 18 and 29 years old in good health. The CDR3 bases are TGCGCCAGCAGCTCGTTACCGGGACTAGCGGGGCAGGCAGCAGATACGCAGTATTTT. Amino acids: CASSSLPGLAGQAADTQYF.